This TCR beta chain was identified in a study of T cell repertoires in ileal Crohn's disease. Specified time point: neoterminal ileum biopsy at postoperative endoscopy, about 6 months after surgery. Included were adult ileal or ileocolonic Crohn's patients indicated for ileocolonic resection. Here immunoSEQ multiplex PCR was the method, and the copy in TCRdb shows in-frame clones only, minus some. The sample holds 15,000 to 20,000 clones, around 70% seen once. The CDR3 totals 16 residues. V was trimmed by 4 bases and J by 0 bases, leaving 15 bases between them. Germline-derived CDR1 and CDR2 are SGDLS and YYNGEE.

This clonotype originated in an adult with Crohn's disease. The sample consisted of ileal tissue. V gene TRBV9 combines with J gene TRBJ2-3; TRBD2 is a possible D gene (5 bases). The CDR3 DNA follows: TGTGCCAGCAGCCCCCGAGCGGAACCTAGCACAGATACGCAGTATTTT. Protein product: CASSPRAEPSTDTQYF.